A selection of T cell receptor beta chains follows, all from one sample in a study of T cell repertoires in cytomegalovirus infection. Each CDR3 protein gets one entry after TCRdb re-called the reads with MiXCR. The sample comprises 150,000 to 200,000 distinct CDR3 sequences, around an eighth of which are singletons, and over 25% rests with the top ten. Material: PBMCs. The receptor set was obtained from a human donor in good health (CMV status not recorded). Some clones in this sample may be carry-over from other donors' samples. Both conserved end residues are part of each CDR3. D genes are given only for firm matches. Some rows mark clone size as missing; the rest say once, few, many or name a class of expanded clone.

clone_size j_call d_call v_call cdr3_nt cdr3_aa
few TRBJ1-3 - TRBV6-4 TGTGCCAGCAGTGAGGAAATTGGAAACACCATATATTTT CASSEEIGNTIYF
few TRBJ1-2 - TRBV6-4 TGTGCCAGCAGTGACGACAGTGGCTATGGCTACACCTTC CASSDDSGYGYTF
many TRBJ2-3 TRBD1 TRBV7-3 TGTGCCAGCAGCCAAAAGCCCGGCAGGGGGTCCGCAGATACGCAGTATTTT CASSQKPGRGSADTQYF
many TRBJ2-7 TRBD1 TRBV7-2 TGTGCCAGCAGCCAGGGGGACAGGGGGATTTACGAGCAGTACTTC CASSQGDRGIYEQYF
many TRBJ2-1 - TRBV7-3 TGTGCCAGCAGCTTAACTTCTAAGGGAAACAATGAGCAGTTCTTC CASSLTSKGNNEQFF
- TRBJ2-3 TRBD2 TRBV10-3 TGTGCCATCAGTGCAACTAGCGGGAGCGGGTTCGGAGATACGCAGTATTTT CAISATSGSGFGDTQYF
many TRBJ2-7 - TRBV7-2 TGTGCCAGTGAGCTTGGGCCCTACGAGCAGTACTTC CASELGPYEQYF
few TRBJ2-6 - TRBV18 TGTGCCAGCTCACCACCGGGTGACTCTGGGGCCAACGTCCTGACTTTC CASSPPGDSGANVLTF
few TRBJ2-1 TRBD1 TRBV12-3/TRBV12-4 TGTGCCAGCAGTGAACAGGGGGTCTCCTACAATGAGCAGTTCTTC CASSEQGVSYNEQFF
few TRBJ2-6 - TRBV29-1 TGCAGCGTTGACCCCCCTGGGGCCAACGTCCTGACTTTC CSVDPPGANVLTF
many TRBJ2-6 TRBD1 TRBV28 TGTGCCAGCACTAGGGACAGATATAACTCTGGGGCCAACGTCCTGACTTTC CASTRDRYNSGANVLTF
- TRBJ2-5 TRBD1 TRBV20-1 TGCAGTGCTAGAGATCCGGGGGACAGGCAAGAGACCCAGTACTTC CSARDPGDRQETQYF
many TRBJ1-1 - TRBV7-2 TGTGCCAGCGGCCAAGGTGTGAACACTGAAGCTTTCTTT CASGQGVNTEAFF
few TRBJ2-3 TRBD2 TRBV24-1 TGTGCCACCAGTGATTTTGGGAGGGGAGATACGCAGTATTTT CATSDFGRGDTQYF
- TRBJ1-2 - TRBV6-2/TRBV6-3 TGTGCCAGCAGTTATGGGGGCGCGGACTATGGCTACACCTTC CASSYGGADYGYTF
many TRBJ2-7 TRBD1 TRBV10-3 TGTGCCATCAGTGAACAGGGGTACGAGCAGTACTTC CAISEQGYEQYF
many TRBJ1-2 - TRBV4-2 TGTGCCAGCAGCCAAGATGAAGGGAACTATGGCTACACCTTC CASSQDEGNYGYTF
many TRBJ1-1 - TRBV9 TGTGCCAGCTCTCATAGCGAGGCCGGTCAGACTGAAGCTTTCTTT CASSHSEAGQTEAFF